The rows below give T cell receptor beta chains drawn from one sample of a study of early T cells in non-severe SARS-CoV-2 infection. TCRdb re-called the 5' RACE reads with MiXCR, one entry per CDR3 protein. The top ten clones hold approximately 8% of a sample with some 80,000 distinct CDR3 sequences, roughly a tenth of them seen once. Sequencing used whole blood, obtained at baseline. These receptors originate from an adult who was a healthcare worker with PCR-confirmed SARS-CoV-2 infection or an uninfected control (not recorded which). CDR3s include the opening cysteine and the closing phenylalanine or tryptophan. Fields, in order: V gene, D gene, J gene, clone size, CDR3 DNA, CDR3 protein. The D gene is left open where the match is weak. Clone size is given for some rows only: seen once, a few or many times, or a class if the clone is expanded.

v_gene: TRBV28; d_gene: .; j_gene: TRBJ1-5; abundance: .; CDR3nt: TGTGCCAGCAGTTTGGGGAGCGGTCAGCCCCAGCATTTT; CDR3aa: CASSLGSGQPQHF
v_gene: TRBV6-2/TRBV6-3; d_gene: .; j_gene: TRBJ2-3; abundance: many; CDR3nt: TGTGCCAGCAGAGATACTACTTCCTACACAGATACGCAGTATTTT; CDR3aa: CASRDTTSYTDTQYF
v_gene: TRBV18; d_gene: TRBD1; j_gene: TRBJ1-3; abundance: many; CDR3nt: TGTGCCAGCTCACCCGGGACAGCTGGAAACACCATATATTTT; CDR3aa: CASSPGTAGNTIYF
v_gene: TRBV29-1; d_gene: .; j_gene: TRBJ2-3; abundance: many; CDR3nt: TGCAGCGGGGTGGACTCTACGCAGTATTTT; CDR3aa: CSGVDSTQYF
v_gene: TRBV27; d_gene: TRBD2; j_gene: TRBJ2-1; abundance: many; CDR3nt: TGTGCCAGCAGTTTTGGACTTGTAGCGGGAGAGGGCTTTGAGCAGTTCTTC; CDR3aa: CASSFGLVAGEGFEQFF
v_gene: TRBV3-1; d_gene: TRBD2; j_gene: TRBJ2-5; abundance: few; CDR3nt: TGTGCCAGCAGTGAACCGGGGGGATCCCAGGCCCAGTACTTC; CDR3aa: CASSEPGGSQAQYF
v_gene: TRBV5-4; d_gene: .; j_gene: TRBJ2-2; abundance: .; CDR3nt: TGTGCCAGCAGCTTGGAAGGAGGCGGGGAGCTGTTTTTT; CDR3aa: CASSLEGGGELFF
v_gene: TRBV7-8; d_gene: .; j_gene: TRBJ2-2; abundance: many; CDR3nt: TGTGCCAGCAGCTTAGCGATGGGTGGTACCGGGGAGCTGTTTTTT; CDR3aa: CASSLAMGGTGELFF
v_gene: TRBV4-1; d_gene: .; j_gene: TRBJ2-7; abundance: few; CDR3nt: TGCGCCAGCAGCCACGCTCTAGGATCCTACGAGCAGTACTTC; CDR3aa: CASSHALGSYEQYF
v_gene: TRBV12-3/TRBV12-4; d_gene: .; j_gene: TRBJ2-7; abundance: many; CDR3nt: TGTGCCAGCAGTTTAGGAGGGGCCCAGCAGTACTTC; CDR3aa: CASSLGGAQQYF
v_gene: TRBV20-1; d_gene: .; j_gene: TRBJ2-1; abundance: .; CDR3nt: TGCAGTGCTAGGTCCGAGACAGGTTCTTCCTACAATGAGCAGTTCTTC; CDR3aa: CSARSETGSSYNEQFF
v_gene: TRBV7-8; d_gene: .; j_gene: TRBJ2-1; abundance: .; CDR3nt: TGTGCCAGCAGCTTAGCGCTCTCCTACAATGAGCAGTTCTTC; CDR3aa: CASSLALSYNEQFF
v_gene: TRBV2; d_gene: TRBD2; j_gene: TRBJ2-3; abundance: few; CDR3nt: TGTGCCAGCAGTTTTAGCGGGGCAAGCACAGATACGCAGTATTTT; CDR3aa: CASSFSGASTDTQYF
v_gene: TRBV7-9; d_gene: .; j_gene: TRBJ2-2; abundance: .; CDR3nt: TGTGCCAGCAGCTTGACCGGGACTGTACACACCGGGGAGCTGTTTTTT; CDR3aa: CASSLTGTVHTGELFF
v_gene: TRBV24-1; d_gene: .; j_gene: TRBJ2-6; abundance: many; CDR3nt: TGTGCCACCAGTGATTTTTCCTCTGGGGCCAACGTCCTGACTTTC; CDR3aa: CATSDFSSGANVLTF
v_gene: TRBV11-2; d_gene: TRBD2; j_gene: TRBJ2-1; abundance: few; CDR3nt: TGTGCCAGCAGTCCCCCCCCGGGAGGCCATGTACAAGAGTTCTTC; CDR3aa: CASSPPPGGHVQEFF
v_gene: TRBV10-2; d_gene: .; j_gene: TRBJ2-5; abundance: .; CDR3nt: TGCGCCAGCAGTACGACTGGGGTTGAGGAGACCCAGTACTTC; CDR3aa: CASSTTGVEETQYF
v_gene: TRBV6-1; d_gene: .; j_gene: TRBJ1-5; abundance: .; CDR3nt: TGTGCCAGCAGTGTCGAAGGGGATCAGCCCCAGCATTTT; CDR3aa: CASSVEGDQPQHF
v_gene: TRBV2; d_gene: .; j_gene: TRBJ1-2; abundance: few; CDR3nt: TGTGCCAGCAGTTCGGAGGGGATGTCTGGCTACACCTTC; CDR3aa: CASSSEGMSGYTF
v_gene: TRBV5-1; d_gene: .; j_gene: TRBJ2-1; abundance: many; CDR3nt: TGCGCCAGCAGCTCCCGGGACACTGAGCAGTTCTTC; CDR3aa: CASSSRDTEQFF
v_gene: TRBV5-1; d_gene: .; j_gene: TRBJ2-1; abundance: .; CDR3nt: TGCGCCAGCAGCTTGGACCGCTTTAATGAGCAGTTCTTC; CDR3aa: CASSLDRFNEQFF
v_gene: TRBV4-1; d_gene: .; j_gene: TRBJ1-1; abundance: .; CDR3nt: TGCGCCAGCAGCCAAGGACAGGCCCAGAACACTGAAGCTTTCTTT; CDR3aa: CASSQGQAQNTEAFF
v_gene: TRBV10-1; d_gene: .; j_gene: TRBJ1-1; abundance: .; CDR3nt: TGCGCCAGCACAGCGAGCCGGGGCACTGAAGCTTTCTTT; CDR3aa: CASTASRGTEAFF
v_gene: TRBV10-2; d_gene: .; j_gene: TRBJ1-5; abundance: .; CDR3nt: TGCGCCAGCCGGCAGGGTAGTAATCAGCCCCAGCATTTT; CDR3aa: CASRQGSNQPQHF
v_gene: TRBV6-2/TRBV6-3; d_gene: .; j_gene: TRBJ2-7; abundance: few; CDR3nt: TGTGCCAGCAGTCCCGGCTGGGAACAAGCCTACGAGCAGTACTTC; CDR3aa: CASSPGWEQAYEQYF
v_gene: TRBV20-1; d_gene: .; j_gene: TRBJ2-7; abundance: .; CDR3nt: TGCAGTGCTAGAGACCAGGGCAGGGCCTACGAGCAGTACTTC; CDR3aa: CSARDQGRAYEQYF
v_gene: TRBV24-1; d_gene: .; j_gene: TRBJ2-5; abundance: .; CDR3nt: TGTGCCACCAGTGATTTAGGCGGACAAGAGACCCAGTACTTC; CDR3aa: CATSDLGGQETQYF
v_gene: TRBV20-1; d_gene: .; j_gene: TRBJ1-5; abundance: few; CDR3nt: TGCAGTGCTAGAGATGGGGTGAATCAGCCCCAGCATTTT; CDR3aa: CSARDGVNQPQHF
v_gene: TRBV20-1; d_gene: TRBD2; j_gene: TRBJ2-2; abundance: few; CDR3nt: TGCAGTGCTAGGGGGCTAGCGGGAGGTGGGGAGCTGTTTTTT; CDR3aa: CSARGLAGGGELFF
v_gene: TRBV28; d_gene: TRBD2; j_gene: TRBJ2-5; abundance: .; CDR3nt: TGTGCCAGCGCGGGACTAGCGGGATTGGGGGAGACCCAGTACTTC; CDR3aa: CASAGLAGLGETQYF
v_gene: TRBV7-3; d_gene: .; j_gene: TRBJ2-2; abundance: many; CDR3nt: TGTGCCAGCAGCTTAATGCCCCGAGGATCTGTTTGGAGCGGGGAGCTGTTTTTT; CDR3aa: CASSLMPRGSVWSGELFF
v_gene: TRBV28; d_gene: .; j_gene: TRBJ1-4; abundance: .; CDR3nt: TGTGCCAGCAGCGACAGCACACCCGAAAAACTGTTTTTT; CDR3aa: CASSDSTPEKLFF
v_gene: TRBV9; d_gene: .; j_gene: TRBJ1-1; abundance: few; CDR3nt: TGTGCCAGCAGCCCCGAAGCGGAGTCCACTGAAGCTTTCTTT; CDR3aa: CASSPEAESTEAFF
v_gene: TRBV11-2; d_gene: .; j_gene: TRBJ2-1; abundance: few; CDR3nt: TGTGCCAGCAGCTTAGATCGGGGAGCTGCGAATGAGCAGTTCTTC; CDR3aa: CASSLDRGAANEQFF
v_gene: TRBV3-1; d_gene: TRBD1; j_gene: TRBJ2-3; abundance: .; CDR3nt: TGTGCCAGCAGCCAAGATTCGGGACAGCTCACAGATACGCAGTATTTT; CDR3aa: CASSQDSGQLTDTQYF
v_gene: TRBV5-1; d_gene: TRBD2; j_gene: TRBJ2-7; abundance: .; CDR3nt: TGCGCCAGCAGCTTGGCTAGCGGTCCCTTGGGCGAGCAGTACTTC; CDR3aa: CASSLASGPLGEQYF
v_gene: TRBV7-9; d_gene: .; j_gene: TRBJ2-3; abundance: few; CDR3nt: TGTGCCAGCAGCCCGGACTACACAGATACGCAGTATTTT; CDR3aa: CASSPDYTDTQYF
v_gene: TRBV19; d_gene: .; j_gene: TRBJ1-5; abundance: few; CDR3nt: TGTGCCAGTAGTACTAGCAATCAGCCCCAGCATTTT; CDR3aa: CASSTSNQPQHF
v_gene: TRBV2; d_gene: .; j_gene: TRBJ2-3; abundance: few; CDR3nt: TGTGCCAGCAGTGAGGGTAGCAGGGCAGATACGCAGTATTTT; CDR3aa: CASSEGSRADTQYF
v_gene: TRBV24-1; d_gene: TRBD1; j_gene: TRBJ2-2; abundance: .; CDR3nt: TGTGCCACCAGTGACCCCGGACAGGAGGACATTATGAACACCGGGGAGCTGTTTTTT; CDR3aa: CATSDPGQEDIMNTGELFF
v_gene: TRBV3-1; d_gene: .; j_gene: TRBJ1-2; abundance: few; CDR3nt: TGTGCCAGCAGCCAAACGGGAAACTATGGCTACACCTTC; CDR3aa: CASSQTGNYGYTF
v_gene: TRBV6-6; d_gene: .; j_gene: TRBJ1-5; abundance: many; CDR3nt: TGTGCCAGCAGTTACGTACAGGGTAGCAATCAGCCCCAGCATTTT; CDR3aa: CASSYVQGSNQPQHF
v_gene: TRBV28; d_gene: .; j_gene: TRBJ1-2; abundance: few; CDR3nt: TGTGCCAGCAGATCCAGGGCTGGCTACACCTTC; CDR3aa: CASRSRAGYTF
v_gene: TRBV7-8; d_gene: .; j_gene: TRBJ1-1; abundance: few; CDR3nt: TGTGCCAGCAGCCGGGGGATGATTGGGGTGAACACTGAAGCTTTCTTT; CDR3aa: CASSRGMIGVNTEAFF
v_gene: TRBV12-3/TRBV12-4; d_gene: .; j_gene: TRBJ2-3; abundance: few; CDR3nt: TGTGCCAGCAGGGCAAGCGGGTCCATAGATACGCAGTATTTT; CDR3aa: CASRASGSIDTQYF
v_gene: TRBV24-1; d_gene: .; j_gene: TRBJ1-1; abundance: few; CDR3nt: TGTGCCACCAGTGATTTGGCGGCGCGAGCTTTCTTT; CDR3aa: CATSDLAARAFF
v_gene: TRBV5-5; d_gene: TRBD2; j_gene: TRBJ2-1; abundance: .; CDR3nt: TGTGCCAGCAGCAGCTATGGCGGGAGTGGAGATGAGCAGTTCTTC; CDR3aa: CASSSYGGSGDEQFF
v_gene: TRBV18; d_gene: .; j_gene: TRBJ2-5; abundance: few; CDR3nt: TGTGCCAGCTCACCATTGTACCAAGAGACCCAGTACTTC; CDR3aa: CASSPLYQETQYF